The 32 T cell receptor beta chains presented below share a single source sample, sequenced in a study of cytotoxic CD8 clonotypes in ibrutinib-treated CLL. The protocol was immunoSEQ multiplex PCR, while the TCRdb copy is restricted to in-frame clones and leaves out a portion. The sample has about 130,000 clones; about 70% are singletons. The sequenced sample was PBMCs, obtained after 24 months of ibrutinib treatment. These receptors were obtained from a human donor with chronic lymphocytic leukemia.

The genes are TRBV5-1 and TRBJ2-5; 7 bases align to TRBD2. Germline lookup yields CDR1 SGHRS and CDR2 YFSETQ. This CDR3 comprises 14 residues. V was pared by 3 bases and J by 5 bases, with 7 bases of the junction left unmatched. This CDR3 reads CASSSGGGPETQYF. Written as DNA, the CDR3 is TGCGCCAGCAGCTCCGGGGGAGGGCCGGAGACCCAGTACTTC.

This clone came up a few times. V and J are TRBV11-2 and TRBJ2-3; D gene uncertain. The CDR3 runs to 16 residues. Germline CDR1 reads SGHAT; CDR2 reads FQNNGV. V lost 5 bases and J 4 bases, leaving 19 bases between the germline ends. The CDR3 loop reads CASSPFSLVDPDTQYF. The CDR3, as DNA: TGTGCCAGCAGCCCCTTCAGCTTAGTGGACCCAGATACGCAGTATTTT.

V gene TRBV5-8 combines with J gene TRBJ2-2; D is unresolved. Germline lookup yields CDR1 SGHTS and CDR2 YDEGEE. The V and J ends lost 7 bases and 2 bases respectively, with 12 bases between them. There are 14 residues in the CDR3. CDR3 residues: CASDFRFNTGELFF. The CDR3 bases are TGTGCCAGCGACTTCAGGTTCAACACCGGGGAGCTGTTTTTT.

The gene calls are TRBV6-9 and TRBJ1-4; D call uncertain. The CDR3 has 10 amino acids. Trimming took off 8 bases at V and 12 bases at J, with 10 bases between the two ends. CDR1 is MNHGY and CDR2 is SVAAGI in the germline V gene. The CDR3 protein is CASWAAELFF. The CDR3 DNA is TGTGCCAGCTGGGCGGCCGAACTGTTTTTT.

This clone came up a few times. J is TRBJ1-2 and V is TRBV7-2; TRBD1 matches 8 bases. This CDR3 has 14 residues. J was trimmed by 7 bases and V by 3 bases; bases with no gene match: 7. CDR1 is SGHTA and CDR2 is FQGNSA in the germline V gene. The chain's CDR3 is CASSLDGQGRGYTF. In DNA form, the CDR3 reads TGTGCCAGCAGCTTGGACGGACAGGGCCGTGGCTACACCTTC.

The CDR3 loop is CASSAGGLGTQYF. In nucleotides, the CDR3 is TGTGCCAGCAGCGCAGGCGGTCTGGGGACCCAGTACTTC. This chain connects TRBV9 to TRBJ2-5; D ambiguous. CDR3 size: 13 residues. V lost 3 bases and J 7 bases, leaving 13 bases between the germline ends. Germline V gives CDR1 SGDLS, CDR2 YYNGEE.

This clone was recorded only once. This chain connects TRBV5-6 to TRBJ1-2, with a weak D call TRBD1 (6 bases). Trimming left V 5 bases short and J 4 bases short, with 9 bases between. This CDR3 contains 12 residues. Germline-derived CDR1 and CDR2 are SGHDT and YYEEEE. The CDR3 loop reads CASSSGAYGYTF. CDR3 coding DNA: TGTGCCAGCAGTTCAGGGGCCTATGGCTACACCTTC.

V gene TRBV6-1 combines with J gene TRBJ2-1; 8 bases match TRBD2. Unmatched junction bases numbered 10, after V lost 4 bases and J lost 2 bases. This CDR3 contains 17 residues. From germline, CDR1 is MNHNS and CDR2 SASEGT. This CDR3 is CASSAGGAGPPYNEQFF. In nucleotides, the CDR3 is TGTGCCAGCAGTGCCGGGGGGGCCGGTCCACCCTACAATGAGCAGTTCTTC.

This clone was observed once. The CDR3 reads CASSVRGNQETQYF. The CDR3 DNA sequence: TGTGCCAGCAGCGTTCGAGGAAACCAAGAGACCCAGTACTTC. The chain joins TRBV9 to TRBJ2-5; D gene ambiguous. Looked up from germline, CDR1 is SGDLS and CDR2 is YYNGEE. This CDR3 comprises 14 residues. V lost 2 bases and J lost 0, with 8 bases in between.

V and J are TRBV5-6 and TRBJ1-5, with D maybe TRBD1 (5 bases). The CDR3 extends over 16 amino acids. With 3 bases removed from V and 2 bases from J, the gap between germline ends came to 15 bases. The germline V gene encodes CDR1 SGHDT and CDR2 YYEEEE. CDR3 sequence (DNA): TGTGCCAGCAGCTCACGGACGGCGGGGGGCAATCAGCCCCAGCATTTT. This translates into CASSSRTAGGNQPQHF.

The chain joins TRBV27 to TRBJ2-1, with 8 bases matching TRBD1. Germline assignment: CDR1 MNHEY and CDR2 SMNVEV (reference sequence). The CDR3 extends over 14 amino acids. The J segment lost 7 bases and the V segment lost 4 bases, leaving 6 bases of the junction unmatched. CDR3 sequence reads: CASSSGGGDNEQFF. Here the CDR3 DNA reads TGTGCCAGCAGTTCAGGGGGCGGGGATAATGAGCAGTTCTTC.

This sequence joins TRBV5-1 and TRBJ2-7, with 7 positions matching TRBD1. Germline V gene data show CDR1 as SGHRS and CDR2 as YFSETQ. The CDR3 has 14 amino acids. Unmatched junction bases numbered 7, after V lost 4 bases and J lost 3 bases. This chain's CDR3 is CASSVTGTVYEQYF. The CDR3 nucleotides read TGCGCCAGCAGCGTTACCGGGACAGTCTACGAGCAGTACTTC.

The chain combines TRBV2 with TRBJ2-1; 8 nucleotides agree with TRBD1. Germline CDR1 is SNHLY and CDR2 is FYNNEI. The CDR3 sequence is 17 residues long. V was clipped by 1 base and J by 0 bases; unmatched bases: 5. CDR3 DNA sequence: TGTGCCAGCAGTGAAGGGACAGGGCAGAGCTCCTACAATGAGCAGTTCTTC. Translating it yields CASSEGTGQSSYNEQFF.

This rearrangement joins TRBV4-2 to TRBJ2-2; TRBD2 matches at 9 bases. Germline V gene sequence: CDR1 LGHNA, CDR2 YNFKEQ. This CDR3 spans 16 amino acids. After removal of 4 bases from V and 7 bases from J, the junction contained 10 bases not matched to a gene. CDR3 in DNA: TGTGCCAGCAGCCCTGGGTTGGTAGCGGGGGTCGGGGAGCTGTTTTTT. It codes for CASSPGLVAGVGELFF.

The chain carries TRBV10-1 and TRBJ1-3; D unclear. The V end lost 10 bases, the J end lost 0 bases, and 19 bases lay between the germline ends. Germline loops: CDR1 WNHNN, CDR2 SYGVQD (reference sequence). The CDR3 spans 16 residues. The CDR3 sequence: CATTERRPTSGNTIYF. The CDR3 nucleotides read TGCGCCACCACTGAGCGCCGCCCCACCTCTGGAAACACCATATATTTT.

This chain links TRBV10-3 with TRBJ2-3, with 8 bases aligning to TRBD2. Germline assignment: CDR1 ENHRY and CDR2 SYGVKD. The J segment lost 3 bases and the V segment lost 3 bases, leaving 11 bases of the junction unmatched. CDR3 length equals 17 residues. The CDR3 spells CAISDPSAGGGTDTQYF. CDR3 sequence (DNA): TGTGCCATCAGTGACCCATCGGCGGGAGGTGGGACAGATACGCAGTATTTT.

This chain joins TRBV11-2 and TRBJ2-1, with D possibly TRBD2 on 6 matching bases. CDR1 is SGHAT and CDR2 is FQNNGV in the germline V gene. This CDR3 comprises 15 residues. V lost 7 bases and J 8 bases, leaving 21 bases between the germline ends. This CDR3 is CASTPTRVVGDEQFF. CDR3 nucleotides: TGTGCCAGCACCCCGACTAGGGTGGTCGGGGATGAGCAGTTCTTC.

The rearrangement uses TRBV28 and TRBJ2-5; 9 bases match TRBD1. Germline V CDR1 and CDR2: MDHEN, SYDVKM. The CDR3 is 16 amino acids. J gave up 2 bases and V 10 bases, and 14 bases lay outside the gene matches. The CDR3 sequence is CATDGQGRGKQETQYF. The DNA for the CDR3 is TGTGCCACCGACGGACAGGGGCGGGGTAAACAAGAGACCCAGTACTTC. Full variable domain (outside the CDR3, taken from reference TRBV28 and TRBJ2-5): DVKVTQSSRYLVKRTGEKVFLECVQDMDHENMFWYRQDPGLGLRLIYFSYDVKMKEKGDIPEGYSVSREKKERFSLILESASTNQTSMYLCATDGQGRGKQETQYFGPGTRLLVL.

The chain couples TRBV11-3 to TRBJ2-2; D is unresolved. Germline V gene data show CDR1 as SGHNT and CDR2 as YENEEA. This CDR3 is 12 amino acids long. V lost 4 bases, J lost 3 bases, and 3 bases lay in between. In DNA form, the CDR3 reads TGTGCCAGCAGCTCCCACACCGGGGAGCTGTTTTTT. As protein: CASSSHTGELFF.

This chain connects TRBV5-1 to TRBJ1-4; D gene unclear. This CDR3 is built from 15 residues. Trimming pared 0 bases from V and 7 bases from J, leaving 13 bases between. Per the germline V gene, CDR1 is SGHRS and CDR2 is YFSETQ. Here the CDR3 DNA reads TGCGCCAGCAGCTTGGCGAGGTCGGCCGGTGAAAAACTGTTTTTT. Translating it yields CASSLARSAGEKLFF.

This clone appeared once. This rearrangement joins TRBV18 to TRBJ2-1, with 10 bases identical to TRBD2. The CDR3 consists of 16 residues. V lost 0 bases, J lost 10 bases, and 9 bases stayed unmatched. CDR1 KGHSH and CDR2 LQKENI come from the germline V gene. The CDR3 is CASSPPASGGQGEQFF. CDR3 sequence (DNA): TGTGCCAGCTCACCACCCGCTAGCGGGGGCCAGGGGGAGCAGTTCTTC.

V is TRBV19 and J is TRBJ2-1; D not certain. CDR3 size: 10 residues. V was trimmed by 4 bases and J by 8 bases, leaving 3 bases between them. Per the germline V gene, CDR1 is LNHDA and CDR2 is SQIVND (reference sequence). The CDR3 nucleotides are TGTGCCAGTAGTAGGGATGAGCAGTTCTTC. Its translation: CASSRDEQFF.

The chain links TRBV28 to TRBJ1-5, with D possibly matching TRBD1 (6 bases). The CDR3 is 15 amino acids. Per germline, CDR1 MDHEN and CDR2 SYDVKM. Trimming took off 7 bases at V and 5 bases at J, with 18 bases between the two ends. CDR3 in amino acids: CASNPDSGLYQPQHF. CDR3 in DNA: TGTGCCAGCAACCCGGACAGCGGGTTGTATCAGCCCCAGCATTTT. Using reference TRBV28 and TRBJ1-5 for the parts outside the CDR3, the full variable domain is DVKVTQSSRYLVKRTGEKVFLECVQDMDHENMFWYRQDPGLGLRLIYFSYDVKMKEKGDIPEGYSVSREKKERFSLILESASTNQTSMYLCASNPDSGLYQPQHFGDGTRLSIL.

For the CDR3, the DNA is TGTGCCAGCAGTGGACCGGGGGGGTTGCCCCGTTTTTTCGACGAGCAGTACTTC. Protein sequence: CASSGPGGLPRFFDEQYF. The chain links TRBV28 to TRBJ2-7, with 8 bases lining up with TRBD2. Germline V gives CDR1 MDHEN, CDR2 SYDVKM. The CDR3 runs 18 residues. V dropped 5 bases and J dropped 5; count of bases not matched to a gene: 20.

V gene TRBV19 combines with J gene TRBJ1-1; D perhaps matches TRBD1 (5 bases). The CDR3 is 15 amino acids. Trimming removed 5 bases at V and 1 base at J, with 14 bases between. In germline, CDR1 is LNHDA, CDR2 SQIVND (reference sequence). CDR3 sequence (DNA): TGTGCCAGTAGTCCTATCGGGCAGGGGAACACTGAAGCTTTCTTT. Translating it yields CASSPIGQGNTEAFF.

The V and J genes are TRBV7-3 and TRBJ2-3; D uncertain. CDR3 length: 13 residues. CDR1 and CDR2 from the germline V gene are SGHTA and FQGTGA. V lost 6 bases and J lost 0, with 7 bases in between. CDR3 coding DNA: TGTGCCAGCAGGCGGACCAGCACAGATACGCAGTATTTT. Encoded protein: CASRRTSTDTQYF.

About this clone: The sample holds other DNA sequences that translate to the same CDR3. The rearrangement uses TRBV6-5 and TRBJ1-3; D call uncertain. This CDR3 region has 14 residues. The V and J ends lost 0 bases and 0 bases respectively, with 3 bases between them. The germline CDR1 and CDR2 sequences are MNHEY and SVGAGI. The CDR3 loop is CASSYSDSGNTIYF. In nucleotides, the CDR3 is TGTGCCAGCAGTTACTCTGACTCTGGAAACACCATATATTTT.

The CDR3 nucleotides are TGCGCCAGCAGCTTGGGGGAAGGACTAGCGGGATTCCACGAGCAGTACTTC. Translation: CASSLGEGLAGFHEQYF. The V and J genes are TRBV5-1 and TRBJ2-7, with TRBD2 matching 12 bases. Germline assignment: CDR1 SGHRS and CDR2 YFSETQ. The CDR3 runs 17 residues. Trimming removed 0 bases from V and 5 bases from J; junction bases left unmatched: 9. Drawing the rest from reference TRBV5-1 and TRBJ2-7, the complete variable domain is KAGVTQTPRYLIKTRGQQVTLSCSPISGHRSVSWYQQTPGQGLQFLFEYFSETQRNKGNFPGRFSGRQFSNSRSEMNVSTLELGDSALYLCASSLGEGLAGFHEQYFGPGTRLTVT.

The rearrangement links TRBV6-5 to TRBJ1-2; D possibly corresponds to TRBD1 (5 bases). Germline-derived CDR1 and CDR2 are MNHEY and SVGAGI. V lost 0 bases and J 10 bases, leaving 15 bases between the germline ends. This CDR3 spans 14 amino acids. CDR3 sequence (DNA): TGTGCCAGCAGTTACTCGGGGCAGTTCGGTTACTACACCTTC. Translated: CASSYSGQFGYYTF.

The chain's CDR3 is CASSQGAQGHPLNEQYF. The CDR3 DNA reads as TGTGCCAGCAGCCAAGGAGCCCAGGGGCACCCCTTGAACGAGCAGTACTTC. The chain recombines TRBV4-2 with TRBJ2-7; maybe TRBD1 (6 bases). The germline V gene has CDR1 LGHNA and CDR2 YNFKEQ. V lost 1 base and J 5 bases, leaving 21 bases between the germline ends. This CDR3 is 17 amino acids long.

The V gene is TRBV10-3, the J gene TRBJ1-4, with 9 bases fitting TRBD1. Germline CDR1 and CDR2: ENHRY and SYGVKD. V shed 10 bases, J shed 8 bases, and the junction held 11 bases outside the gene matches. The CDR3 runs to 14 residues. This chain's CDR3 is CATSSGTGWEKLFF. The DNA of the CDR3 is TGTGCCACCTCCTCCGGGACAGGGTGGGAAAAACTGTTTTTT.

The CDR3 sequence: CASRPGGAVSTDTQYF. In DNA form, the CDR3 reads TGTGCCAGCAGACCCGGGGGGGCTGTGAGCACAGATACGCAGTATTTT. The chain recombines TRBV28 with TRBJ2-3; 8 positions agree with TRBD2. Germline V gene data show CDR1 as MDHEN and CDR2 as SYDVKM. This CDR3 is 16 amino acids long. Germline trimming cut 6 bases from V and 0 bases from J; bases unmatched to any gene: 8. The full variable domain, with the rest looked up from reference TRBV28 and TRBJ2-3, is DVKVTQSSRYLVKRTGEKVFLECVQDMDHENMFWYRQDPGLGLRLIYFSYDVKMKEKGDIPEGYSVSREKKERFSLILESASTNQTSMYLCASRPGGAVSTDTQYFGPGTRLTVL.